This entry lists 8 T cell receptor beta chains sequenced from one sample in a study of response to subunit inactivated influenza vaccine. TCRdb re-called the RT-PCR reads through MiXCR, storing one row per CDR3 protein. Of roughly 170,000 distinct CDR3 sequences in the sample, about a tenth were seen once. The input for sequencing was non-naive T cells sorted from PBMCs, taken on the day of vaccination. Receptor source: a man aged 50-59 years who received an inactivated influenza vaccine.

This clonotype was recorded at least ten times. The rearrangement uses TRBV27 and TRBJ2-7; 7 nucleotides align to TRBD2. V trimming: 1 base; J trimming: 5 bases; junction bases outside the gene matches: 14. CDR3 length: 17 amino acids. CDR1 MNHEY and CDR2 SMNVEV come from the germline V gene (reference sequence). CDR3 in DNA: TGTGCCAGCAGTTTATACCCCCCAAAGCGGGACCCCCACGAGCAGTACTTC. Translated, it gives CASSLYPPKRDPHEQYF.

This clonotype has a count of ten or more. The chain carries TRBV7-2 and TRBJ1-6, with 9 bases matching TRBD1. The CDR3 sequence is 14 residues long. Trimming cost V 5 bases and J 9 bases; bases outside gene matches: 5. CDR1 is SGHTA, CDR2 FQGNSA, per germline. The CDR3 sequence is CASSPGQGSSPLHF. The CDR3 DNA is TGTGCCAGCAGCCCCGGACAGGGGAGTTCACCCCTCCACTTT.

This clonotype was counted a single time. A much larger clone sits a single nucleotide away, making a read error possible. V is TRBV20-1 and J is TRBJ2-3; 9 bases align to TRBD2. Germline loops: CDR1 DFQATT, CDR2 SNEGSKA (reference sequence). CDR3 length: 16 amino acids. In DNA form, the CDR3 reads TGCTGTGCTAGGTCACTTAGCGGGGGCGGCACAGATACGCAGTATTTT. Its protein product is CCARSLSGGGTDTQYF.

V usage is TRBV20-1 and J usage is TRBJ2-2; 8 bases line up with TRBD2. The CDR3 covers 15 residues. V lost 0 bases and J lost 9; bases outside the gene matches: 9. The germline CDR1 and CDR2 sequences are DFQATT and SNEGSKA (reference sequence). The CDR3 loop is CSARDPLAGTRELFF. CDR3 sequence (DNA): TGCAGTGCTAGAGACCCTTTAGCGGGAACGAGGGAGCTGTTTTTT.

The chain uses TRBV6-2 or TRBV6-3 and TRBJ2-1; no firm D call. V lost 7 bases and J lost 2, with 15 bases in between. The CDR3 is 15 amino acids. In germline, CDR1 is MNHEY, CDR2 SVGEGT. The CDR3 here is CASTPEGVAYNEQFF. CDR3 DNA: TGTGCCAGCACTCCGGAAGGAGTCGCCTACAATGAGCAGTTCTTC.

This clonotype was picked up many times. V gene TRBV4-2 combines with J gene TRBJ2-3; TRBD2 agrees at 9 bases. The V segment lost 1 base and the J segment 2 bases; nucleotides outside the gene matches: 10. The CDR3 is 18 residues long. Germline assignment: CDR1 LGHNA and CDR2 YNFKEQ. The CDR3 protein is CASSQVSLAGILTDTQYF. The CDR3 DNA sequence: TGTGCCAGCAGCCAAGTATCCCTAGCGGGGATACTCACAGATACGCAGTATTTT.

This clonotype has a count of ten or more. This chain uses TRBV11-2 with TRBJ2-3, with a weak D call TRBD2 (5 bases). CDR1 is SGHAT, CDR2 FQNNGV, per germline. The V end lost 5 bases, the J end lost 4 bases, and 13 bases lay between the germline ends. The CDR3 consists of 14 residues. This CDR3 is CASSQDSYADTQYF. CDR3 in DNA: TGTGCCAGCAGCCAGGACTCATACGCAGATACGCAGTATTTT. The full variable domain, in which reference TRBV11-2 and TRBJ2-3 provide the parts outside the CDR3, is EAGVAQSPRYKIIEKRQSVAFWCNPISGHATLYWYQQILGQGPKLLIQFQNNGVVDDSQLPKDRFSAERLKGVDSTLKIQPAKLEDSAVYLCASSQDSYADTQYFGPGTRLTVL.

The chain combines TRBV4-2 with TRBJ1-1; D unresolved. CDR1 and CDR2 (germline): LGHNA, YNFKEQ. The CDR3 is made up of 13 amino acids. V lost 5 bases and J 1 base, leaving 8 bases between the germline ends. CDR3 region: CASSSQANTEAFF. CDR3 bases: TGTGCCAGCAGCTCCCAGGCGAACACTGAAGCTTTCTTT.